This T cell receptor (beta chain) was observed in a study of shared clonotypes between healthy human individuals. Study as a whole: Per donor, CD8 memory used one plate, CD8 naive used two, CD4 memory used three and CD4 naive used three.

Assay execution took place at the deep level. Assay: immunoSEQ multiplex PCR; the TCRdb copy retains only in-frame clones and omits some. The sample includes 2,500,000 or so clones, under 95% seen only once; the top ten take approximately 0.37%. The germline V gene has CDR1 MNHNS and CDR2 SASEGT. The germline V and J ends were trimmed by 4 bases and 4 bases, with 17 bases remaining between them. The CDR3 consists of 16 residues. All of the donors resided in Nashville, Tennessee, and each was a Caucasian adult. The rearrangement joins TRBV6-1 to TRBJ1-3; D might be TRBD1 (5 bases). The specimen was naive CD4+ T cells from PBMCs. As for subset: CD45RA+ positively selected. The clonotype originates from a man in his late teens or twenties in good health. Some clones in this sample may be carry-over from other donors' samples. The CDR3 region is CASSVLSDTLGNTIYF. The CDR3 DNA follows: TGTGCCAGCAGTGTGTTGTCGGACACGCTAGGAAACACCATATATTTT.